The clone carrying this T cell receptor beta chain has only a few counts. This record comes from a study of shared clonotypes between healthy human individuals. The repertoire was sequenced with immunoSEQ multiplex PCR; TCRdb's copy has only in-frame clones and lacks some. Of 550,000 to 700,000 clones in the sample, approximately 73% were seen once. Germline CDR1 reads MNHEY; CDR2 reads SVGAGI. The CDR3 loop spans 14 amino acids. V was pared by 5 bases and J by 10 bases, with 9 bases of the junction left unmatched. The sequenced material came from memory CD4+ T cells sorted from blood. Subset denoted: CD45RA-negative fraction. The receptor was isolated from a woman in her 30s in good health. This rearrangement joins TRBV6-5 to TRBJ1-3, with TRBD1 identical over 9 bases. This CDR3 is CASSPGQGRTTIYF. In DNA form, the CDR3 reads TGTGCCAGCAGTCCGGGACAGGGTAGGACTACCATATATTTT.